Below are 25 T cell receptor beta chains sequenced from a single sample in a study of T cells in Graves' hyperthyroidism and ophthalmopathy. Amplification targeted TCR beta CDR3 regions from RNA transcripts. HTBI primers were employed in a first-round RT-PCR of the TCR CDR3. TCRdb called the multiplex PCR reads again in MiXCR, with one record for every CDR3 protein. The sample shows some 690,000 distinct CDR3 sequences, around a sixth of them seen only once. The sample taken for sequencing was blood. These receptors were collected from a man aged 50-59 years with Graves' hyperthyroidism.

At least ten counts were recorded for this clonotype. J is TRBJ2-2 and V is TRBV10-3; 8 bases line up with TRBD1. CDR3 size: 18 residues. The junction had 10 bases not matched to a gene; V was cut back by 0 bases and J by 4 bases. CDR1 ENHRY and CDR2 SYGVKD come from the germline V gene. CDR3 loop: CAISESQGQGFVTGELFF. Written as DNA, the CDR3 is TGTGCCATCAGTGAGTCGCAAGGACAGGGTTTCGTCACCGGGGAGCTGTTTTTT.

This clonotype appeared many times. The chain employs TRBV24-1 and TRBJ1-1; D gene uncertain. The germline V gene encodes CDR1 KGHDR and CDR2 SFDVKD. The CDR3 has 14 residues. Trimming removed 3 bases at V and 4 bases at J, with 11 bases between. CDR3 loop: CATSDGPSSTEAFF. For the CDR3, the DNA is TGTGCCACCAGTGATGGGCCTTCGAGCACTGAAGCTTTCTTT.

This sequence joins TRBV6-2 or TRBV6-3 and TRBJ2-1; TRBD2 aligns across 9 bases. Trimming took 6 bases from V and 7 from J; bases not matched to a gene: 13. The CDR3 sequence is 16 residues long. CDR1 and CDR2 (germline): MNHEY, SVGEGT. CDR3 DNA: TGTGCCAGCAGCCACGACCGGACTAGCGTTGCGAATGAGCAGTTCTTC. Translated: CASSHDRTSVANEQFF.

This clonotype was detected ten times or more. The chain links TRBV5-4 to TRBJ1-1, with a tentative D call TRBD1 (6 bases). This CDR3 is built from 14 residues. In germline, CDR1 is SGHNT, CDR2 YYREEE (reference sequence). V was cut by 4 bases and J by 5 bases, with 15 bases left in between. CDR3 coding DNA: TGTGCCAGCAGCGTTACAGGGAAACGGACTGAAGCTTTCTTT. Protein product: CASSVTGKRTEAFF.

This clonotype was seen ten or more times. The chain joins TRBV2 to TRBJ1-5; D gene ambiguous. Per the germline V gene, CDR1 is SNHLY and CDR2 is FYNNEI. The CDR3 sequence is 14 residues long. Trimming stripped 8 bases from V and 0 bases from J, with 11 bases between. CDR3 protein: CASGILDSNQPQHF. The CDR3 DNA reads TGTGCCAGCGGGATTTTAGATAGCAATCAGCCCCAGCATTTT.

This clonotype was seen repeatedly, ten times or more. The V call is TRBV20-1, the J call TRBJ2-1, with 12 bases aligning to TRBD2. With 5 bases clipped from V and 1 base from J, the junction kept 3 bases outside the gene matches. The germline V gene has CDR1 DFQATT and CDR2 SNEGSKA (reference sequence). The CDR3 is 15 residues long. CDR3 sequence reads: CSAVTSGRSYNEQFF. As DNA, the CDR3 is TGCAGTGCTGTTACTAGCGGGAGGTCCTACAATGAGCAGTTCTTC.

The V and J genes are TRBV9 and TRBJ1-2; the D gene is possibly TRBD1 (6 bases). V dropped 4 bases and J dropped 5 bases, with 24 bases sitting between them. The CDR3 covers 17 residues. Germline assignment: CDR1 SGDLS and CDR2 YYNGEE. The CDR3 DNA reads TGTGCCAGCAGCTCATACTCAGGACAGTTTCCGCTATATGGCTACACCTTC. This encodes CASSSYSGQFPLYGYTF. The variable domain in full, completed from reference TRBV9 and TRBJ1-2, reads DSGVTQTPKHLITATGQRVTLRCSPRSGDLSVYWYQQSLDQGLQFLIQYYNGEERAKGNILERFSAQQFPDLHSELNLSSLELGDSALYFCASSSYSGQFPLYGYTFGSGTRLTVV.

This clonotype was counted ten times or more. The chain employs TRBV19 and TRBJ1-5; D gene ambiguous. CDR3 length: 13 amino acids. From germline, CDR1 is LNHDA and CDR2 SQIVND (reference sequence). CDR3 loop: CASDGNRDQPQHF. CDR3 nucleotides: TGTGCATCCGACGGGAATCGGGATCAGCCCCAGCATTTT.

This clonotype was found many times. The J gene is TRBJ2-7, the V gene TRBV11-2; 8 bases are a match to TRBD1. Germline values: CDR1 SGHAT, CDR2 FQNNGV. There are 16 residues in the CDR3. Unmatched junction bases numbered 12, after V lost 5 bases and J lost 3 bases. CDR3 nucleotide sequence: TGTGCCAGCAGCCAAGGGGCTGGACAGGGAATCTACGAGCAGTACTTC. Its translation is CASSQGAGQGIYEQYF.

This sequence joins TRBV5-1 and TRBJ2-3; D remains unclear. The germline V and J ends were trimmed by 0 bases and 0 bases, with 11 bases remaining between them. This CDR3 spans 16 amino acids. CDR1 and CDR2 (germline): SGHRS, YFSETQ. The CDR3: CASSLATFASTDTQYF. Here the CDR3 DNA reads TGCGCCAGCAGCTTGGCGACCTTTGCTAGCACAGATACGCAGTATTTT. The whole variable domain, remainder taken from reference TRBV5-1 and TRBJ2-3, is KAGVTQTPRYLIKTRGQQVTLSCSPISGHRSVSWYQQTPGQGLQFLFEYFSETQRNKGNFPGRFSGRQFSNSRSEMNVSTLELGDSALYLCASSLATFASTDTQYFGPGTRLTVL.

The genes are TRBV4-1 and TRBJ2-5; 8 bases fit TRBD2. Per the germline V gene, CDR1 is MGHRA and CDR2 is YSYEKL. V lost 4 bases and J lost 4; bases outside the gene matches: 14. The CDR3 covers 17 residues. CDR3 loop: CASSRTRREGLGETQYF. For the CDR3, the DNA is TGCGCCAGCAGCCGTACTAGACGGGAGGGCCTAGGAGAGACCCAGTACTTC.

This clonotype was found a few times. The J gene is TRBJ1-5, the V gene TRBV7-2; possible D gene TRBD1, 5 bases. The CDR3 covers 17 residues. V was cut by 1 base and J by 1 base, with 14 bases left in between. Germline CDR1 and CDR2: SGHTA and FQGNSA. Written as DNA, the CDR3 is TGTGCCAGCAGCTTAGATCCGGGACCTTTAAGCAATCAGCCCCAGCATTTT. Residues: CASSLDPGPLSNQPQHF.

This clonotype was seen only a few times. This chain joins TRBV10-3 and TRBJ2-1; D perhaps matches TRBD1 (5 bases). Germline V CDR1 and CDR2: ENHRY, SYGVKD. This CDR3 contains 15 residues. V was shortened by 3 bases and J by 3 bases, with 12 bases between the two germline ends. The CDR3 coding sequence is TGTGCCATCAGTGACCCCAGGGAAGACTACAATGAGCAGTTCTTC. It specifies CAISDPREDYNEQFF.

The chain joins TRBV7-2 to TRBJ2-2, with D perhaps matching TRBD1 (5 bases). This CDR3 contains 15 residues. V was clipped by 1 base and J by 3 bases, with 9 bases between them. The germline V gene has CDR1 SGHTA and CDR2 FQGNSA. CDR3 sequence: CASSLVRVDTGELFF. The CDR3 nucleotides are TGTGCCAGCAGCTTAGTCAGGGTTGACACCGGGGAGCTGTTTTTT. Variable domain in full (rest from reference TRBV7-2 and TRBJ2-2): GAGVSQSPSNKVTEKGKDVELRCDPISGHTALYWYRQSLGQGLEFLIYFQGNSAPDKSGLPSDRFSAERTGGSVSTLTIQRTQQEDSAVYLCASSLVRVDTGELFFGEGSRLTVL.

This sequence joins TRBV6-1 and TRBJ2-7; TRBD2 aligns across 10 bases. This CDR3 is built from 14 residues. Trimming at V came to 2 bases and at J to 6 bases, leaving 4 bases not matched to a gene. CDR1 MNHNS and CDR2 SASEGT come from the germline V gene. Here the CDR3 reads CASSEMVAGGEQYF. The CDR3 nucleotides are TGTGCCAGCAGTGAAATGGTAGCGGGGGGCGAGCAGTACTTC.

This clonotype was detected a few times. A much larger clone is a single base away; this may be a read error. No conserved phenylalanine or tryptophan ends this CDR3, so it is likely a read error. This sequence joins TRBV20-1 and TRBJ2-1; 9 positions match TRBD1. The germline gives CDR1 DFQATT, CDR2 SNEGSKA (reference sequence). After removal of 3 bases from V and 5 bases from J, the junction contained 8 bases not matched to a gene. The CDR3 has 15 residues. The CDR3 reads CSASPRDRVNNEQFS. DNA of the CDR3: TGCAGTGCTAGCCCCCGGGACAGGGTAAACAATGAGCAGTTCTCC.

This clonotype has more than one count but fewer than ten. The chain employs TRBV7-6 and TRBJ1-1; TRBD1 is a possible D gene (6 bases). Germline loops: CDR1 SGHVS, CDR2 FNYEAQ. Between the trimmed V and J ends, which lost 1 base and 3 bases, there was a span of 24 bases. This CDR3 spans 19 amino acids. The CDR3 coding sequence is TGTGCCAGCAGCTTAGTTGGTTACAGTGCCGGGGGGCGCGACACTGAAGCTTTCTTT. Protein sequence: CASSLVGYSAGGRDTEAFF.

The chain recombines TRBV20-1 with TRBJ1-6; 7 bases line up with TRBD1. The CDR3 has 16 residues. CDR1 is DFQATT, CDR2 SNEGSKA, per germline (reference sequence). V trimming: 5 bases; J trimming: 0 bases; junction bases outside the gene matches: 7. CDR3 loop: CSALTGLSSYNSPLHF. The CDR3 region has the DNA TGCAGTGCTTTGACAGGGCTGAGCTCCTATAATTCACCCCTCCACTTT.

This clonotype was detected ten times or more. The chain is built from TRBV28 and TRBJ1-1; the D gene is possibly TRBD1 (6 bases). Trimming cost V 6 bases and J 5 bases, with 28 bases left between them. The CDR3 loop spans 18 amino acids. Germline V gives CDR1 MDHEN, CDR2 SYDVKM. In DNA, the CDR3 is TGTGCCAGCAGGCCTTATACAGGGTCAATAAGGGTCAGGACTGAAGCTTTCTTT. Amino acid sequence: CASRPYTGSIRVRTEAFF.

The V and J genes are TRBV5-1 and TRBJ2-1; TRBD2 matches at 7 bases. CDR1 and CDR2 (germline): SGHRS, YFSETQ. With 0 bases clipped from V and 3 bases from J, the junction kept 9 bases outside the gene matches. The length of the CDR3 is 17 residues. In nucleotides, the CDR3 is TGCGCCAGCAGCTTGGCCGGGGTTTGGGAGGGCTACAATGAGCAGTTCTTC. As protein: CASSLAGVWEGYNEQFF.

The table lists this clonotype with many counts. The V call is TRBV27, the J call TRBJ1-6; D is unclear. The CDR3 covers 14 residues. CDR1 MNHEY and CDR2 SMNVEV come from the germline V gene (reference sequence). Trimming left V 3 bases short and J 3 bases short, with 6 bases between. The CDR3 region is CASSLWVYNSPLHF. Here the CDR3 DNA reads TGTGCCAGCAGTTTGTGGGTCTATAATTCACCCCTCCACTTT.

V usage is TRBV9 and J usage is TRBJ2-7; 8 nucleotides agree with TRBD1. CDR1 is SGDLS, CDR2 YYNGEE, per germline. CDR3 length: 16 residues. V dropped 0 bases and J dropped 3; count of bases not matched to a gene: 8. The CDR3 sequence is CASSVDEDREIYEQYF. The CDR3 nucleotides read TGTGCCAGCAGCGTAGATGAGGACAGGGAGATCTACGAGCAGTACTTC.

This clonotype was seen at least ten times. J is TRBJ2-5 and V is TRBV6-2 or TRBV6-3; D is unclear. This CDR3 has 13 amino acids. Trimming shortened V by 2 bases and J by 2 bases, and 6 bases separated the two germline ends. Germline V gives CDR1 MNHEY, CDR2 SVGEGT. CDR3 sequence reads: CASSYNYQETQYF. DNA of the CDR3: TGTGCCAGCAGTTACAACTATCAAGAGACCCAGTACTTC.

This clonotype was recorded many times. The V and J genes are TRBV12-3 or TRBV12-4 and TRBJ1-2, with D uncertain. This CDR3 contains 11 residues. V was pared by 6 bases and J by 4 bases, with 6 bases between. In nucleotides, the CDR3 is TGTGCCAGCAGCCACAGCTATGGCTACACCTTC. Amino acids: CASSHSYGYTF.

This chain links TRBV12-3 or TRBV12-4 with TRBJ1-1, with 9 bases fitting TRBD1. The CDR3 extends over 16 amino acids. Unmatched junction bases numbered 12, after V lost 6 bases and J lost 4 bases. This CDR3 reads CASSSHGGQGGTEAFF. CDR3 DNA: TGTGCCAGCAGCTCGCATGGGGGACAGGGTGGCACTGAAGCTTTCTTT.